The clone carrying this T cell receptor beta chain came up a few times. Its antigen is undetermined. This sample is drawn from a study of blood T cells in healthy people across ages. General study results and limits: Naive T cell percentage and TCR beta diversity correlated strongly.

Trimming cost V 6 bases and J 0 bases; bases outside gene matches: 3. Germline V gives CDR1 SQVTM, CDR2 ANQGSEA. This CDR3 region has 15 residues. A J-beta primer mix and a sample-barcoded 5' primer were used in a second PCR of about 7 to 12 cycles. A template-switch adaptor with 12 random nucleotides tagged each cDNA molecule. MiXCR, run by TCRdb on the 5' RACE reads, gives a single entry per CDR3 protein. The top ten hold roughly 2.1% of the sample, which has 2 million or so distinct CDR3 sequences, around half seen once. The chain recombines TRBV29-1 with TRBJ2-6, with 9 bases lining up with TRBD1. This receptor was obtained from a woman in her 40s in good health. Sequencing was done on a sample of blood. The CDR3 loop reads CSVGQGDSGANVLTF. As DNA, the CDR3 is TGCAGCGTGGGACAGGGCGACTCTGGGGCCAACGTCCTGACTTTC.